The 26 T cell receptor beta chains below were found in one sample sequenced in a study of cytomegalovirus exposure and HLA in healthy donors. PCR used 60 Vbeta primers and 13 Jbeta primers. Sequencing used immunoSEQ multiplex PCR; TCRdb keeps in-frame clones, though not all of them. The sample has 180,000 or so clones, 82% seen once. Sequenced sample: PBMCs. The receptor set was obtained from a man between 35 and 55 years old in good health and CMV-seronegative.

This clone was observed a few times. The junction departs from germline at one end; a sequencing error may be responsible. The CDR3 spells CAWSGQGTVF. As DNA, the CDR3 is TGTGCCTGGAGCGGACAGGGCACCGTCTTC. The rearrangement uses TRBV30 and TRBJ2-4, with 8 bases lining up with TRBD1. The CDR3 consists of 10 residues. Germline V CDR1 and CDR2: GTSNPN, SVGIG (reference sequence).

This clone was seen a few times. The chain is built from TRBV19 and TRBJ2-1; 14 bases are a match to TRBD2. The CDR3 runs 16 residues. Germline-derived CDR1 and CDR2 are LNHDA and SQIVND (reference sequence). V lost 3 bases and J lost 3; bases outside the gene matches: 1. The CDR3: CASSMTSGRVYNEQFF. CDR3 nucleotide sequence: TGTGCCAGTAGTATGACTAGCGGGAGGGTCTACAATGAGCAGTTCTTC. Supplemented by reference TRBV19 and TRBJ2-1, the full variable domain reads DGGITQSPKYLFRKEGQNVTLSCEQNLNHDAMYWYRQDPGQGLRLIYYSQIVNDFQKGDIAEGYSVSREKKESFPLTVTSAQKNPTAFYLCASSMTSGRVYNEQFFGPGTRLTVL.

The CDR3 region is CASSVTGTSGVNEQFF. The CDR3 bases are TGTGCCAGCAGCGTGACCGGGACTAGCGGGGTCAATGAGCAGTTCTTC. The J gene is TRBJ2-1, the V gene TRBV9, with 13 bases lining up with TRBD2. Germline CDR1 is SGDLS and CDR2 is YYNGEE. J lost 6 bases, V lost 2 bases, and 5 bases had no gene match. The CDR3 extends over 16 amino acids.

The chain joins TRBV7-2 to TRBJ2-7; the match to TRBD1 covers 9 bases. The ends lost 4 bases at V and 1 base at J; junction bases unmatched: 8. Per the germline V gene, CDR1 is SGHTA and CDR2 is FQGNSA. The CDR3 contains 16 residues. DNA of the CDR3: TGTGCCAGCAGCTGGGGCACGGGACAGGGTTCCTACGAGCAGTACTTC. Translation: CASSWGTGQGSYEQYF.

This clone was seen more than once but under ten times. The V call is TRBV6-4, the J call TRBJ2-3, with D hard to call. CDR1 MRHNA and CDR2 SNTAGT come from the germline V gene. The V end lost 6 bases, the J end lost 3 bases, and 10 bases lay between the germline ends. This CDR3 contains 13 residues. The DNA of the CDR3 is TGTGCCAGCAGCATACAACCGACAGATACGCAGTATTTT. It codes for CASSIQPTDTQYF.

V and J are TRBV25-1 and TRBJ2-7; TRBD2 might be the D (6 bases). Germline V gene lookup returns CDR1 MGHDK and CDR2 SYGVNS. Trimming cost V 6 bases and J 2 bases, with 20 bases left between them. The CDR3 extends over 16 amino acids. This CDR3 is CASSGGYGDRAYEQYF. CDR3 bases: TGTGCCAGCAGCGGAGGGTACGGTGACAGAGCCTACGAGCAGTACTTC.

The gene calls are TRBV7-2 and TRBJ1-2; TRBD1 might be the D (6 bases). Trimming cost V 1 base and J 4 bases, with 7 bases left between them. This CDR3 contains 13 residues. The germline CDR1 and CDR2 sequences are SGHTA and FQGNSA. Written as DNA, the CDR3 is TGTGCCAGCAGCTTAGGGACAGCCTATGGCTACACCTTC. This gives the protein CASSLGTAYGYTF.

The CDR3 DNA reads TGTGCCAGCAGTTTATCCCGGGGCACTGAAGCTTTCTTT. Protein product: CASSLSRGTEAFF. This chain links TRBV27 with TRBJ1-1; no clear D. The CDR3 is made up of 13 amino acids. Trimming cost V 0 bases and J 4 bases, with 6 bases left between them. Germline CDR1 reads MNHEY; CDR2 reads SMNVEV (reference sequence).

The chain links TRBV13 to TRBJ2-7, with TRBD2 as a possible D gene (6 bases). The CDR3 is 14 amino acids. Germline V gene lookup returns CDR1 PRHDT and CDR2 FYEKMQ (reference sequence). The V end lost 5 bases, the J end lost 4 bases, and 15 bases lay between the germline ends. The CDR3 loop reads CASSRTGGSYEQYF. The CDR3 DNA follows: TGTGCCAGCAGCCGAACCGGGGGAAGTTACGAGCAGTACTTC.

This clone has just one count. This chain uses TRBV6-6 with TRBJ1-1; possibly TRBD1 for D (5 bases). The V gene's germline CDR1 is MNHNY and CDR2 SVGAGI (reference sequence). The CDR3 is made up of 13 amino acids. Trimming took 10 bases from V and 4 from J, leaving 16 bases between them. The CDR3 protein is CAIWGGRGTEAFF. CDR3 bases: TGTGCCATTTGGGGGGGACGGGGCACTGAAGCTTTCTTT.

J is TRBJ2-1 and V is TRBV4-3; D is perhaps TRBD1 (6 bases). V gave up 0 bases and J gave up 8 bases, with 11 bases separating them. The CDR3 covers 14 residues. Germline V CDR1 and CDR2: LGHNA, YSLEER. The CDR3 DNA reads TGCGCCAGCAGCCAAGATAGCAGGGGCCATGAGCAGTTCTTC. Amino acids: CASSQDSRGHEQFF.

The V and J genes are TRBV6-6 and TRBJ1-4; possibly TRBD1 for D (6 bases). This CDR3 has 13 residues. V dropped 4 bases and J dropped 4 bases, with 7 bases sitting between them. Germline values: CDR1 MNHNY, CDR2 SVGAGI (reference sequence). CDR3 coding DNA: TGTGCCAGCAGTTTACAGGGTAATGAAAAACTGTTTTTT. It is translated as CASSLQGNEKLFF.

This rearrangement joins TRBV7-9 to TRBJ2-3; D is uncertain. This CDR3 region has 15 residues. V was shortened by 7 bases and J by 4 bases, with 18 bases between the two germline ends. Germline V gene data show CDR1 as SEHNR and CDR2 as FQNEAQ (reference sequence). CDR3 in DNA: TGTGCCAGCAACCCGCGAGCCGTTGCCCCAGATACGCAGTATTTT. Amino acid sequence: CASNPRAVAPDTQYF.

The V call is TRBV7-2, the J call TRBJ2-1; TRBD1 matches at 8 bases. Unmatched junction bases numbered 11, after V lost 4 bases and J lost 6 bases. The CDR3 is made up of 16 amino acids. Germline lookup yields CDR1 SGHTA and CDR2 FQGNSA. CDR3 DNA: TGTGCCAGCAGCTCGGACAGGGAGGCGGCGGGCAATGAGCAGTTCTTC. It encodes CASSSDREAAGNEQFF.

In its sample, this clone was seen once. The chain carries TRBV28 and TRBJ2-3; TRBD2 aligns across 7 bases. The CDR3 is 18 residues long. After removal of 2 bases from V and 3 bases from J, the junction contained 14 bases not matched to a gene. CDR1 MDHEN and CDR2 SYDVKM come from the germline V gene. In DNA, the CDR3 is TGTGCCAGCAGTTTACCGCGTAGGGGCGGGAGTGCAACAGATACGCAGTATTTT. It specifies CASSLPRRGGSATDTQYF.

The chain is built from TRBV11-2 and TRBJ2-2; 14 nucleotides align to TRBD2. V was clipped by 4 bases and J by 5 bases; unmatched bases: 3. Germline V gene sequence: CDR1 SGHAT, CDR2 FQNNGV. This CDR3 is 16 amino acids long. Here the CDR3 DNA reads TGTGCCAGCAGCTCCGGACTAGCGGGAGGAACCGGGGAGCTGTTTTTT. Translating gives CASSSGLAGGTGELFF.

This rearrangement joins TRBV28 to TRBJ2-2, with TRBD1 as a possible D gene (5 bases). Germline CDR1 reads MDHEN; CDR2 reads SYDVKM. CDR3 length: 14 amino acids. The germline V and J ends were trimmed by 7 bases and 1 base, with 10 bases remaining between them. This CDR3 reads CASILGQNTGELFF. In nucleotides, the CDR3 is TGTGCCAGCATCCTAGGACAGAACACCGGGGAGCTGTTTTTT.

The rearrangement uses TRBV19 and TRBJ1-5, with TRBD1 identical over 7 bases. The V and J ends lost 6 bases and 8 bases, in that order; junction bases with no gene match: 7. The CDR3 totals 13 residues. Per the germline V gene, CDR1 is LNHDA and CDR2 is SQIVND (reference sequence). The CDR3 region has the DNA TGTGCCAGTAGCCGACAGGGAGCAGAGCCCCAGCATTTT. Its protein is CASSRQGAEPQHF.

This chain connects TRBV6-5 to TRBJ1-1; D is unclear. CDR1 MNHEY and CDR2 SVGAGI come from the germline V gene. This CDR3 has 13 residues. Trimming cost V 6 bases and J 1 base, with 9 bases left between them. CDR3 nucleotide sequence: TGTGCCAGCAGACTAGGAGCGAACACTGAAGCTTTCTTT. It is translated as CASRLGANTEAFF.

The V call is TRBV28, the J call TRBJ2-3; no clear D gene. V lost 8 bases to trimming and J lost 4 bases, with 7 bases between them. The germline V gene encodes CDR1 MDHEN and CDR2 SYDVKM. This CDR3 has 11 amino acids. CDR3 DNA: TGTGCCAGCCGCGGAGCAGATACGCAGTATTTT. Its translation: CASRGADTQYF.

V usage is TRBV30 and J usage is TRBJ1-5; D is possibly TRBD1 (6 bases). The V gene's germline CDR1 is GTSNPN and CDR2 SVGIG (reference sequence). This CDR3 contains 15 residues. Trimming removed 2 bases from V and 2 bases from J, with 13 bases in between. The CDR3 nucleotides read TGTGCCTGGAGTATCACAGGGTCGGGCAATCAGCCCCAGCATTTT. Protein sequence: CAWSITGSGNQPQHF.

The V gene is TRBV7-8, the J gene TRBJ2-7; a weak D match, TRBD1 (6 bases). The CDR3 totals 13 residues. In germline, CDR1 is SGHVS, CDR2 FQNEAQ. V lost 1 base and J lost 9, with 13 bases in between. CDR3 residues: CASSLEDRQSQYF. The DNA for the CDR3 is TGTGCCAGCAGCTTAGAAGACAGGCAGTCGCAGTACTTC. Combining the CDR3 with reference TRBV7-8 and TRBJ2-7 gives the whole variable domain GAGVSQSPRYKVAKRGQDVALRCDPISGHVSLFWYQQALGQGPEFLTYFQNEAQLDKSGLPSDRFFAERPEGSVSTLKIQRTQQEDSAVYLCASSLEDRQSQYFGPGTRLTVT.

The V and J genes are TRBV19 and TRBJ2-5; 8 bases align to TRBD2. V shed 5 bases and J 1 base; nucleotides not matched to a gene: 3. In germline, CDR1 is LNHDA, CDR2 SQIVND (reference sequence). The CDR3 runs to 14 residues. Here the CDR3 reads CASSVGLAQETQYF. In nucleotides, the CDR3 is TGTGCCAGTAGTGTTGGACTAGCCCAAGAGACCCAGTACTTC. Full variable domain (outside the CDR3, taken from reference TRBV19 and TRBJ2-5): DGGITQSPKYLFRKEGQNVTLSCEQNLNHDAMYWYRQDPGQGLRLIYYSQIVNDFQKGDIAEGYSVSREKKESFPLTVTSAQKNPTAFYLCASSVGLAQETQYFGPGTRLLVL.

The V gene is TRBV6-6, the J gene TRBJ2-3; D remains unclear. Germline CDR1 reads MNHNY; CDR2 reads SVGAGI (reference sequence). Deletions cut 5 bases from V and 2 bases from J, with 8 bases between. This CDR3 has 13 residues. Written as DNA, the CDR3 is TGTGCCAGCAGTCTCGCGATCACAGATACGCAGTATTTT. Protein: CASSLAITDTQYF.

The chain combines TRBV14 with TRBJ2-7; 8 nucleotides align to TRBD1. J lost 6 bases, V lost 3 bases, and 4 bases had no gene match. The CDR3 has 13 amino acids. Germline V CDR1 and CDR2: SGHDN, FVKESK. The CDR3: CASSHQTGAEQYF. CDR3 coding DNA: TGTGCCAGCAGCCATCAGACAGGGGCCGAGCAGTACTTC.

The J gene is TRBJ1-4, the V gene TRBV6-6; 7 nucleotides align to TRBD1. Germline CDR1 and CDR2: MNHNY and SVGAGI (reference sequence). V lost 5 bases to trimming and J lost 0 bases; unmatched junction nucleotides: 6. The CDR3 is made up of 16 amino acids. In nucleotides, the CDR3 is TGTGCCAGCAGTCCCGGGACAGATGCAACTAATGAAAAACTGTTTTTT. Translation gives CASSPGTDATNEKLFF.